The rows below give T cell receptor beta chains drawn from one sample of a study of metastatic and nonmetastatic thyroid tumors. TCRdb called clones again from the PCR reads with MiXCR. The profile shows about 15,000 clones, roughly 32% of them singletons. Sequencing was carried out using tumor tissue. These receptors originate from a female donor with papillary thyroid cancer or a benign thyroid nodule (not recorded which). Some clones in this sample may be carry-over from other donors' samples. Each CDR3 is given with its conserved first and last residue. The D gene is left open where the match is weak. Not all rows give a size; the values are once, few, many and, for expanded clones, a class.

length,D,V,J,size,CDR3,DNA
14,NA,TRBV5-1,TRBJ1-2,NA,CASSSEGGNYGYTF,TGCGCCAGCAGCTCCGAAGGGGGAAACTATGGCTACACCTTC
13,NA,TRBV5-6,TRBJ1-2,NA,CASSSGRMYGYTF,TGTGCCAGCAGCTCAGGACGGATGTATGGCTACACCTTC
12,NA,TRBV19,TRBJ1-1,few,CASKGLNTEAFF,TGTGCCAGTAAGGGCCTTAACACTGAAGCTTTCTTT
13,NA,TRBV2,TRBJ2-7,NA,CASSPVGGDEQYF,TGTGCCAGCAGTCCTGTGGGGGGCGACGAGCAGTACTTC
15,TRBD2,TRBV10-3,TRBJ2-1,medium-sized,CAISERGGAYNEQFF,TGTGCCATCTCCGAACGCGGGGGGGCTTACAATGAGCAGTTCTTC
12,NA,TRBV11-2,TRBJ2-7,NA,CASSLRTWEQYF,TGTGCCAGCAGCTTAAGGACCTGGGAGCAGTACTTC
14,NA,TRBV28,TRBJ1-5,medium-sized,CASSLPGGKQPQHF,TGTGCCAGCAGTTTACCGGGGGGGAAACAGCCCCAGCATTTT
14,TRBD2,TRBV7-2,TRBJ2-2,NA,CASSFPGLAVELFF,TGTGCCAGCAGCTTTCCGGGACTAGCCGTAGAACTGTTTTTT
14,NA,TRBV6-1,TRBJ2-5,NA,CASSEDPMGRTQYF,TGTGCCAGCAGTGAAGATCCTATGGGGAGGACCCAGTACTTC
12,NA,TRBV7-8,TRBJ2-7,NA,CASSLDGLEQYF,TGTGCCAGCAGCTTAGATGGTCTCGAGCAGTACTTC
15,NA,TRBV19,TRBJ1-1,NA,CASSIDRAGSTEAFF,TGTGCCAGTAGTATAGATCGGGCAGGGTCAACTGAAGCTTTCTTT
14,TRBD1,TRBV20-1,TRBJ2-7,few,CSARKGQGVHEQYF,TGCAGTGCTAGAAAAGGACAGGGGGTCCACGAGCAGTACTTC
16,TRBD1,TRBV30,TRBJ2-2,many,CAWRGTGDLNTGELFF,TGTGCCTGGAGGGGGACAGGGGACCTCAACACCGGGGAGCTGTTTTTT
13,TRBD1,TRBV30,TRBJ1-4,NA,CASVPGQGEKLFF,TGTGCCTCTGTACCGGGACAGGGGGAAAAACTGTTTTTT
13,NA,TRBV5-1,TRBJ1-1,NA,CASSFQVNTEAFF,TGCGCCAGCAGCTTCCAAGTGAACACTGAAGCTTTCTTT
16,TRBD1,TRBV7-3,TRBJ2-2,NA,CASSLTLRGLTGELFF,TGTGCCAGCAGCTTAACGTTAAGGGGGCTAACCGGGGAGCTGTTTTTT
15,TRBD1,TRBV19,TRBJ1-3,NA,CASSPDRGSGNTIYF,TGTGCCAGTAGTCCAGACAGGGGATCTGGAAACACCATATATTTT
18,NA,TRBV24-1,TRBJ2-1,NA,CATSDSKRGHTYYNEQFF,TGTGCCACCAGTGATTCTAAGCGGGGACATACATACTACAATGAGCAGTTCTTC
15,NA,TRBV11-3,TRBJ2-7,NA,CASSLLGSSSYEQYF,TGTGCCAGCAGCTTATTGGGGAGTAGCTCCTACGAGCAGTACTTC
14,TRBD1,TRBV9,TRBJ2-7,medium-sized,CASSGTGTAGEQYF,TGTGCCAGCAGCGGAACCGGGACAGCCGGGGAGCAGTACTTC
14,NA,TRBV6-1,TRBJ1-4,many,CASAPSDGGEKLFF,TGTGCCAGCGCACCTTCAGACGGCGGGGAAAAACTGTTTTTT
14,NA,TRBV20-1,TRBJ2-7,NA,CSARSRELTYEQYF,TGCAGTGCTAGGTCCAGGGAACTCACCTACGAGCAGTACTTC
11,NA,TRBV20-1,TRBJ2-5,many,CSARSSGADYF,TGCAGTGCTAGATCTTCGGGGGCCGATTACTTC
12,NA,TRBV9,TRBJ1-1,NA,CASSPMNTEAFF,TGTGCCAGCAGTCCTATGAACACTGAAGCTTTCTTT
15,NA,TRBV11-2,TRBJ2-1,NA,CASSFGRSSYNEQFF,TGTGCCAGCAGCTTCGGACGTAGCTCCTACAATGAGCAGTTCTTC
15,TRBD1,TRBV6-2/TRBV6-3,TRBJ2-7,medium-sized,CASSYSGTGGYEQYF,TGTGCCAGCAGTTACTCTGGGACAGGGGGGTACGAGCAGTACTTC
16,NA,TRBV28,TRBJ2-7,NA,CASSPHDGGRSYEQYF,TGTGCCAGCAGTCCACACGATGGGGGGAGGTCCTACGAGCAGTACTTC
14,TRBD2,TRBV6-1,TRBJ2-5,NA,CASRGTSGQETQYF,TGTGCCAGCAGGGGGACTAGCGGCCAAGAGACCCAGTACTTC
17,TRBD1,TRBV6-6,TRBJ2-3,NA,CASSYSKGTGSTDTQYF,TGTGCCAGCAGTTACTCGAAGGGGACAGGGTCCACAGATACGCAGTATTTT
13,NA,TRBV20-1,TRBJ2-7,medium-sized,CSAKPTGSYEQYF,TGCAGTGCGAAACCGACAGGTTCCTACGAGCAGTACTTC
15,NA,TRBV6-2/TRBV6-3,TRBJ2-3,NA,CASSYSSEGADTQYF,TGTGCCAGCAGTTACTCGAGTGAGGGAGCAGATACGCAGTATTTT